This T cell receptor (beta chain) was sequenced for a study of vaccination and CD4 T cells after COVID-19. This clonotype counts as medium-sized. What it recognizes is unknown. The treatment: approximately nine-day PBMC culture with coronavirus spike peptide pools or control peptides (ViraFEST assay). The collection of CD4+ T cells from the unexposed donor took place before the COVID-19 pandemic (2011-2018). V was clipped by 7 bases and J by 2 bases, with 10 bases between them. CDR1 and CDR2 from the germline V gene are SNHLY and FYNNEI. The CDR3 spans 13 residues. Cultured CD4+ T-cell DNA underwent Oncomine TCR Beta short-read sequencing. TCRdb re-analysed the PCR reads in MiXCR, keeping a single row per CDR3 protein. The sample carries roughly 5,300 distinct CDR3 sequences, roughly 60% recorded once.

Sequences were obtained from CD4+ T cells from blood, cultured in vitro. The J gene is TRBJ2-3, the V gene TRBV2, with unresolved D. This clonotype originated in a human donor in good health. Written as DNA, the CDR3 is TGTGCCAGCAACAGAGAAACCACAGATACGCAGTATTTT. Translation: CASNRETTDTQYF.